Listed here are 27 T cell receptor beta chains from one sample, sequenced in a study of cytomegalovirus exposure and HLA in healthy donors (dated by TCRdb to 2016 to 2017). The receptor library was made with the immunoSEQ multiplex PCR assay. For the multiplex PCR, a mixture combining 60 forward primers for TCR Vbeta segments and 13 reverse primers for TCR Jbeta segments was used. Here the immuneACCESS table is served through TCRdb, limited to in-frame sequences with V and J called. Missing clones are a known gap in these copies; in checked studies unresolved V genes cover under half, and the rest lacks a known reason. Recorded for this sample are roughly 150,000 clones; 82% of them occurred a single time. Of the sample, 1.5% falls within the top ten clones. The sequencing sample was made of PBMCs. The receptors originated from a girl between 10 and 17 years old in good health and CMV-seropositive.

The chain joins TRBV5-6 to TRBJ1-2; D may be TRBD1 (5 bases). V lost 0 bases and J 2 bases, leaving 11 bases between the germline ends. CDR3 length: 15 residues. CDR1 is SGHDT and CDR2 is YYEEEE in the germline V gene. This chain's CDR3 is CASSLVSRANYGYTF. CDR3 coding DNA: TGTGCCAGCAGCTTGGTAAGCAGGGCCAACTATGGCTACACCTTC.

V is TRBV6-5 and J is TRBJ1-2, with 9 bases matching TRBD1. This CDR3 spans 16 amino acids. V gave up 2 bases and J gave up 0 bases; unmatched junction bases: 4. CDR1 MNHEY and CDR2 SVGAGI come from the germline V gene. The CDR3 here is CASSYLTGGPNYGYTF. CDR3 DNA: TGTGCCAGCAGTTACCTTACAGGGGGCCCTAACTATGGCTACACCTTC.

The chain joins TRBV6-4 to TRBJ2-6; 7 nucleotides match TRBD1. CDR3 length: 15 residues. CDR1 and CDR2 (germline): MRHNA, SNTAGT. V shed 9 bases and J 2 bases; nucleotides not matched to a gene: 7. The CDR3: CAREDRAPGANVLTF. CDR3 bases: TGTGCCAGGGAAGACAGGGCTCCTGGGGCCAACGTCCTGACTTTC.

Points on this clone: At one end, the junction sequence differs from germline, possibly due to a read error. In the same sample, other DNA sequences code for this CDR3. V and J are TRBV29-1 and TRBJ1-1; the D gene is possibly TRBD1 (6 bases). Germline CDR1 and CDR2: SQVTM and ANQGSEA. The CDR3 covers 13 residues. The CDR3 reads CSAETGQNTEAFF. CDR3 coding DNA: TGCAGCGCGGAAACAGGGCAAAACACTGAGGCTTTCTTT.

CDR3 sequence: CASSTGGVVETQYF. CDR3 DNA sequence: TGTGCCAGCAGTACCGGCGGGGTCGTGGAGACCCAGTACTTC. The chain employs TRBV28 and TRBJ2-5; TRBD2 is a possible D gene (6 bases). Trimming shortened V by 5 bases and J by 5 bases, and 15 bases separated the two germline ends. Germline V gene sequence: CDR1 MDHEN, CDR2 SYDVKM. The CDR3 spans 14 residues.

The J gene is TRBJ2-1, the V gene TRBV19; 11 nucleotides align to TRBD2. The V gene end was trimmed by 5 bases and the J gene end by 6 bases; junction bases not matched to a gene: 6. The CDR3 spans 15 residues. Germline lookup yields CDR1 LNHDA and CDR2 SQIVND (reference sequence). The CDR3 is CASSALGTSGNEQFF. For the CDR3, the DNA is TGTGCCAGTAGTGCCCTAGGGACTAGCGGCAATGAGCAGTTCTTC.

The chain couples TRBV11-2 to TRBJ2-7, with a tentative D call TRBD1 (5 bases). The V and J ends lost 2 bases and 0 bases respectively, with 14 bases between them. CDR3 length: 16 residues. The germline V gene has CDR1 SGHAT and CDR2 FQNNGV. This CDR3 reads CASSLYDRPPSYEQYF. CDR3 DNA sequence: TGTGCCAGCAGCTTATACGACAGACCGCCCTCCTACGAGCAGTACTTC.

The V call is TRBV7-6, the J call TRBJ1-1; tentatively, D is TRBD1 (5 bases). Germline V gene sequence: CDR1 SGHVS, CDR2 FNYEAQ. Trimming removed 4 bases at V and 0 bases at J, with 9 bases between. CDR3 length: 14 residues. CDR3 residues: CASSSGHLNTEAFF. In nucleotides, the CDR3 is TGTGCCAGCAGCTCCGGACACCTGAACACTGAAGCTTTCTTT.

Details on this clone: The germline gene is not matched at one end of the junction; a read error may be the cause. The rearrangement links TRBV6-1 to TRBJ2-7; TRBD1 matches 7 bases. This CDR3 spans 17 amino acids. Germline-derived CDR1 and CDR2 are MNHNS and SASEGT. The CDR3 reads CAGSALTGLLESYEQYF. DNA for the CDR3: TGTGCCGGCAGTGCTTTGACAGGGCTCTTGGAATCCTACGAGCAGTACTTC.

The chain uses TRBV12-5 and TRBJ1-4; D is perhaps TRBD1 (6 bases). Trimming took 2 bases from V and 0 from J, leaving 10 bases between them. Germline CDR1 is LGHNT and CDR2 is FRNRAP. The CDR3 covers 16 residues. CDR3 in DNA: TGTGCTAGTGGTTTGTGGGGGCGGCCAACTAATGAAAAACTGTTTTTT. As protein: CASGLWGRPTNEKLFF.

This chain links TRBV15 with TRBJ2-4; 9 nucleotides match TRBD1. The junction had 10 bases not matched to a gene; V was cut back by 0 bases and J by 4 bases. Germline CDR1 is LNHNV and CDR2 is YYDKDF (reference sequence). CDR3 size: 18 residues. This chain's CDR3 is CATSRDLGGQGRKNIQYF. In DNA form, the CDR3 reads TGTGCCACCAGCAGAGATCTCGGGGGACAGGGAAGGAAAAACATTCAGTACTTC.

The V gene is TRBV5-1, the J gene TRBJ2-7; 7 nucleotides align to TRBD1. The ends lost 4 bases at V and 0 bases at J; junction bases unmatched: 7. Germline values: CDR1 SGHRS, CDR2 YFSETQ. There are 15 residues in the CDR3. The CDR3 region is CASSTYRGPSYEQYF. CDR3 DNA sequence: TGCGCCAGCAGCACCTACAGGGGCCCCTCCTACGAGCAGTACTTC.

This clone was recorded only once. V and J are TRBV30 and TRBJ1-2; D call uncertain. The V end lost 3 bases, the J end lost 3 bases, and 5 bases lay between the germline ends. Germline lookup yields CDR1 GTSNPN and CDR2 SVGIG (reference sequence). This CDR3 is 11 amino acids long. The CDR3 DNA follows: TGTGCCTGGAGAAACTACTATGGCTACACCTTC. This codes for CAWRNYYGYTF.

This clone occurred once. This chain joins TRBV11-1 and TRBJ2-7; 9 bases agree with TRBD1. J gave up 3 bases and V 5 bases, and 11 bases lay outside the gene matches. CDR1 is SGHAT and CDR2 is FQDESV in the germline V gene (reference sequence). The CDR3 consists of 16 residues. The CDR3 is CASSRSIPGQGYEQYF. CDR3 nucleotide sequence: TGTGCCAGCAGCCGTTCTATCCCGGGACAGGGCTACGAGCAGTACTTC.

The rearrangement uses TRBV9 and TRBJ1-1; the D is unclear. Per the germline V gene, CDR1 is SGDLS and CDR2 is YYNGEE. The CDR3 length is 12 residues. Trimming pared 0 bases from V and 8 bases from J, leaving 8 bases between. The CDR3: CASSVGVGEAFF. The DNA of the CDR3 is TGTGCCAGCAGCGTAGGAGTCGGGGAAGCTTTCTTT.

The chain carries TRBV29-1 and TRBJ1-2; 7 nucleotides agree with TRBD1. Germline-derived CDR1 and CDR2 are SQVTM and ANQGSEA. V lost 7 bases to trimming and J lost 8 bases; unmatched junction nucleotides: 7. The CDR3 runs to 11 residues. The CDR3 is CSGDSEGGYTF. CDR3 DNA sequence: TGCAGCGGGGACAGCGAGGGGGGCTACACCTTC.

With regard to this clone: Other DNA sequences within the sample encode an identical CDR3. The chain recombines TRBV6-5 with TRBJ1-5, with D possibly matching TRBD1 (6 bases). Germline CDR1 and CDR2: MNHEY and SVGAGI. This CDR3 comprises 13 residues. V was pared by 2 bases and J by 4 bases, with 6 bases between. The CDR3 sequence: CASSYRGNQPQHF. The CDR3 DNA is TGTGCCAGCAGTTACAGGGGGAATCAGCCCCAGCATTTT.

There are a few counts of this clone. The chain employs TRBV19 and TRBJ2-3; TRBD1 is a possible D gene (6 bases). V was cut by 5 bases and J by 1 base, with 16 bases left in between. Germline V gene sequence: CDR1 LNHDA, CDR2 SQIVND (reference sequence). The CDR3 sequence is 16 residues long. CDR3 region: CASSGNRDMGTDTQYF. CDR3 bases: TGTGCCAGTAGTGGGAACCGGGACATGGGCACAGATACGCAGTATTTT. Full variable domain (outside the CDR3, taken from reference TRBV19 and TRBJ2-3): DGGITQSPKYLFRKEGQNVTLSCEQNLNHDAMYWYRQDPGQGLRLIYYSQIVNDFQKGDIAEGYSVSREKKESFPLTVTSAQKNPTAFYLCASSGNRDMGTDTQYFGPGTRLTVL.

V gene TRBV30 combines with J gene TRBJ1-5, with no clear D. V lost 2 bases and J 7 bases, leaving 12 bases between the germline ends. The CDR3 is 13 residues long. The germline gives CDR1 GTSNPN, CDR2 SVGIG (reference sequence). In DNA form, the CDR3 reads TGTGCCTGGAGTCGAGAAGGGAGCCAGCCCCAGCATTTT. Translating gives CAWSREGSQPQHF.

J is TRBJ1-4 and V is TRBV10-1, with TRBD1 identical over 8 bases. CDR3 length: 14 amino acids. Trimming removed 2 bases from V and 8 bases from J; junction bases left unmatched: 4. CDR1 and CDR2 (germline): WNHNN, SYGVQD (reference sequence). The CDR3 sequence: CASSEGQGNEKLFF. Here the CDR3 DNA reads TGCGCCAGCAGTGAGGGACAGGGAAACGAAAAACTGTTTTTT.

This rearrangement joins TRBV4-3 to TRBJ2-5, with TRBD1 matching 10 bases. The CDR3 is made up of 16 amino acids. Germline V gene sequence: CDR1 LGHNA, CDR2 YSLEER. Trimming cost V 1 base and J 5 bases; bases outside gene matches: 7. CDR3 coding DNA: TGCGCCAGCAGCCAAGGCCGGGACAGGGGTTTCGAGACCCAGTACTTC. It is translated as CASSQGRDRGFETQYF.

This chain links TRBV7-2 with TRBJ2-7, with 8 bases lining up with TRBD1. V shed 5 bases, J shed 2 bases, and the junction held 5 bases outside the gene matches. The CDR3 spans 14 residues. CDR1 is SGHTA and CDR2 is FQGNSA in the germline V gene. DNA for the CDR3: TGTGCCAGCAGCCCCCGGACAGGGACCTACGAGCAGTACTTC. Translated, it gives CASSPRTGTYEQYF.

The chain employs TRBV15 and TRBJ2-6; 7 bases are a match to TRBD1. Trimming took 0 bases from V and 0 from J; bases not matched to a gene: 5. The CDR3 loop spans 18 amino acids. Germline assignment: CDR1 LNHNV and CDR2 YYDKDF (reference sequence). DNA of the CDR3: TGTGCCACCAGCAGAGAGGACAGGTCGACCTCTGGGGCCAACGTCCTGACTTTC. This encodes CATSREDRSTSGANVLTF.

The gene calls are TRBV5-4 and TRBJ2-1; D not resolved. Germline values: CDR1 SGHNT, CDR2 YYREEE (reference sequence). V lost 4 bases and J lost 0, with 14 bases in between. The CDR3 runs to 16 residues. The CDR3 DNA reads TGTGCCAGCAGCCCCAACATTGAGCGCTCCTACAATGAGCAGTTCTTC. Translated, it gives CASSPNIERSYNEQFF.

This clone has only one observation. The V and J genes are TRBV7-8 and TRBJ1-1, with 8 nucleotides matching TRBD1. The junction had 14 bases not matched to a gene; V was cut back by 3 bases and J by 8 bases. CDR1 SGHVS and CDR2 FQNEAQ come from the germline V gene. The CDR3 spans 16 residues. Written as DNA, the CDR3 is TGTGCCAGCAGCTTCCCCGGACTTGGACAGGGAGGGGAAGCTTTCTTT. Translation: CASSFPGLGQGGEAFF.

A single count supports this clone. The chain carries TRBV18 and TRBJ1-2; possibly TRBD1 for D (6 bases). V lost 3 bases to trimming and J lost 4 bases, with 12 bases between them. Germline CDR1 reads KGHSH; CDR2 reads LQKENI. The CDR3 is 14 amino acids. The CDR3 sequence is CASSPDRNTYGYTF. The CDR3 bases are TGTGCCAGCTCACCCGACAGGAATACCTATGGCTACACCTTC.

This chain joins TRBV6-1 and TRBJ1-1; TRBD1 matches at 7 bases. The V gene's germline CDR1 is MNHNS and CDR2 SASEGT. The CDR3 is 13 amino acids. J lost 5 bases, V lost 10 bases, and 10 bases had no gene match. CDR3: CATYWDRRTEAFF. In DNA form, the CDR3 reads TGTGCCACCTACTGGGACAGAAGGACTGAAGCTTTCTTT.